The TCR beta chain described here comes from a study of T cell clones after liver transplantation. For the study at large: Standard immunosuppression, with no induction, continued until 12-24 months after transplant. Blood was drawn pre-transplant, before withdrawal, and after full or failed withdrawal. Study observations and caveats: Circulating graft-donor-reactive CD4 TCRbeta sequences fell significantly post-transplant in most of the 8 subjects.

V lost 5 bases and J lost 0, with 11 bases in between. The length of the CDR3 is 15 residues. Germline V gene lookup returns CDR1 MNHEY and CDR2 SMNVEV (reference sequence). Some clones are missing from TCRdb's copy, which holds only in-frame ones; the method was immunoSEQ multiplex PCR. Of thousands of clones in the sample, roughly 80% were seen once. Notes on this clone: Its specificity is not known.

Sequenced here: CD8+ T cells from blood, sampled before liver transplant. The sequence was obtained from a human donor who received a liver transplant. The gene calls are TRBV27 and TRBJ1-5; D is unclear. This CDR3 reads CASSETLYSNQPQHF. CDR3 sequence (DNA): TGTGCCAGCAGTGAGACCTTGTATAGCAATCAGCCCCAGCATTTT.